Below are 21 T cell receptor beta chains sequenced from a single sample in a study of cytotoxic CD8 clonotypes in ibrutinib-treated CLL. TCRdb's table, derived via immunoSEQ multiplex PCR, lists solely in-frame clones and lacks some. The sample lists about 69,000 clones, 75% to 85% occurring once. Here the sequenced sample was PBMCs, taken at disease progression, from a patient treated with ibrutinib. The receptors were sampled from a human donor with chronic lymphocytic leukemia.

This chain connects TRBV4-1 to TRBJ2-1; perhaps TRBD1 as D (6 bases). This CDR3 comprises 17 residues. Germline assignment: CDR1 MGHRA and CDR2 YSYEKL. Trimming took 3 bases from V and 4 from J, leaving 19 bases between them. CDR3 DNA: TGCGCCAGCAGCCAGAAGGGTGGCCAGGGGATTTACAATGAGCAGTTCTTC. This gives the protein CASSQKGGQGIYNEQFF.

The genes are TRBV5-4 and TRBJ2-7; no reliable D call. This CDR3 region has 16 residues. Germline lookup yields CDR1 SGHNT and CDR2 YYREEE (reference sequence). Deletions cut 0 bases from V and 2 bases from J, with 15 bases between. The CDR3 DNA follows: TGTGCCAGCAGCTTGGGCCCTTCGAAAAGTCCCTACGAGCAGTACTTC. It is translated as CASSLGPSKSPYEQYF.

V gene TRBV7-2 combines with J gene TRBJ1-4, with D possibly being TRBD1 (6 bases). The germline gives CDR1 SGHTA, CDR2 FQGNSA. The V and J ends lost 0 bases and 8 bases respectively, with 10 bases between them. CDR3 length: 14 residues. The DNA of the CDR3 is TGTGCCAGCAGCTTAGCCAGGGGAGGAGAAAAACTGTTTTTT. Amino acids: CASSLARGGEKLFF. Filled out from reference TRBV7-2 and TRBJ1-4, the complete variable domain reads GAGVSQSPSNKVTEKGKDVELRCDPISGHTALYWYRQSLGQGLEFLIYFQGNSAPDKSGLPSDRFSAERTGGSVSTLTIQRTQQEDSAVYLCASSLARGGEKLFFGSGTQLSVL.

V usage is TRBV29-1 and J usage is TRBJ2-3; 14 bases align to TRBD2. Germline-derived CDR1 and CDR2 are SQVTM and ANQGSEA. The J segment lost 3 bases and the V segment lost 6 bases, leaving 5 bases of the junction unmatched. This CDR3 spans 15 amino acids. Here the CDR3 DNA reads TGCAGCGTCGCCGGACTAGCGGGGGGTACAGATACGCAGTATTTT. Protein: CSVAGLAGGTDTQYF.

In nucleotides, the CDR3 is TGTGCCTGGAGTGTACCGCCAGGGGTTAGAGGCTACACCTTC. Translated: CAWSVPPGVRGYTF. The V gene is TRBV30, the J gene TRBJ1-2; tentative D call: TRBD1 (6 bases). The CDR3 is 14 residues long. Germline V gives CDR1 GTSNPN, CDR2 SVGIG (reference sequence). V was cut by 0 bases and J by 8 bases, with 16 bases left in between.

This clone was recorded only once. This chain uses TRBV14 with TRBJ2-1; D unclear. Trimming stripped 3 bases from V and 0 bases from J, with 12 bases between. Germline CDR1 is SGHDN and CDR2 is FVKESK. The CDR3 is 16 residues long. The CDR3 sequence is CASSQFTVISYNEQFF. For the CDR3, the DNA is TGTGCCAGCAGCCAGTTCACGGTTATCTCCTACAATGAGCAGTTCTTC.

The chain links TRBV5-1 to TRBJ2-7, with 9 bases matching TRBD1. The V segment lost 1 base and the J segment 3 bases; nucleotides outside the gene matches: 5. The CDR3 length is 15 residues. Germline V gives CDR1 SGHRS, CDR2 YFSETQ. CDR3 coding DNA: TGCGCCAGCAGCTTGACGGGGGGACAGGGCTACGAGCAGTACTTC. Translated: CASSLTGGQGYEQYF.

This clone appeared a single time. The rearrangement joins TRBV7-6 to TRBJ2-1; TRBD1 agrees at 11 bases. J gave up 4 bases and V 1 base, and 3 bases lay outside the gene matches. Germline V gives CDR1 SGHVS, CDR2 FNYEAQ. The CDR3 runs 16 residues. DNA of the CDR3: TGTGCCAGCAGCTTAGGGGACAGGGGGGGGTACAATGAGCAGTTCTTC. It specifies CASSLGDRGGYNEQFF.

J is TRBJ1-4 and V is TRBV5-1; 7 bases align to TRBD1. CDR3 length: 14 residues. The trim removed 0 bases at V and 8 bases at J, leaving 4 bases unmatched. CDR1 is SGHRS and CDR2 is YFSETQ in the germline V gene. CDR3 protein: CASSLGDRGEKLFF. The DNA for the CDR3 is TGCGCCAGCAGCTTGGGGGACAGAGGGGAAAAACTGTTTTTT.

This chain uses TRBV6-5 with TRBJ2-1, with 7 bases lining up with TRBD1. This CDR3 region has 14 residues. Per germline, CDR1 MNHEY and CDR2 SVGAGI. Trimming removed 6 bases from V and 4 bases from J; junction bases left unmatched: 6. This CDR3 reads CASSRTGFYNEQFF. The CDR3 coding sequence is TGTGCCAGCAGCCGGACAGGCTTTTACAATGAGCAGTTCTTC.

The chain employs TRBV11-1 and TRBJ2-5; 8 positions match TRBD2. The CDR3 has 19 residues. CDR1 and CDR2 from the germline V gene are SGHAT and FQDESV (reference sequence). Germline trimming cut 3 bases from V and 5 bases from J; bases unmatched to any gene: 20. In DNA, the CDR3 is TGTGCCAGCAGCTTGGGATATCGGTGGGCAGCGGGAGCCGTGGAGACCCAGTACTTC. It is translated as CASSLGYRWAAGAVETQYF. Complete variable domain (other parts from reference TRBV11-1 and TRBJ2-5): EAEVAQSPRYKITEKSQAVAFWCDPISGHATLYWYRQILGQGPELLVQFQDESVVDDSQLPKDRFSAERLKGVDSTLKIQPAELGDSAMYLCASSLGYRWAAGAVETQYFGPGTRLLVL.

The chain recombines TRBV23-1 with TRBJ2-7, with D hard to call. TRBV23-1 qualifies as an ORF whose function is uncertain. This CDR3 is 13 amino acids long. The CDR3 DNA reads as TGCGCCAGCAGTCTATCAGTTCGTAAAGAATTTATCGTC. It yields the protein CASSLSVRKEFIV.

The chain is built from TRBV4-2 and TRBJ1-2; 7 bases align to TRBD1. Germline CDR1 reads LGHNA; CDR2 reads YNFKEQ. The CDR3 runs to 15 residues. The V gene end was trimmed by 0 bases and the J gene end by 5 bases; junction bases not matched to a gene: 6. CDR3: CASSQDRDRVYGYTF. In DNA, the CDR3 is TGTGCCAGCAGCCAAGACCGGGACAGAGTTTATGGCTACACCTTC.

The chain's CDR3 is CASSSVPPRGYNSPLHF. The CDR3 coding sequence is TGTGCCAGCAGTTCCGTTCCCCCCCGGGGGTATAATTCACCCCTCCACTTT. The rearrangement uses TRBV5-4 and TRBJ1-6; D may be TRBD1 (5 bases). Germline loops: CDR1 SGHNT, CDR2 YYREEE (reference sequence). Trimming cost V 5 bases and J 4 bases, with 19 bases left between them. This CDR3 contains 17 residues.

V usage is TRBV7-9 and J usage is TRBJ2-6; no firm D call. Germline V gene sequence: CDR1 SEHNR, CDR2 FQNEAQ (reference sequence). CDR3 length equals 16 residues. V lost 3 bases and J lost 0, with 9 bases in between. The CDR3 loop is CASSLKTPSGANVLTF. DNA of the CDR3: TGTGCCAGCAGCTTGAAGACTCCCTCTGGGGCCAACGTCCTGACTTTC.

The chain couples TRBV14 to TRBJ2-1; TRBD2 aligns across 9 bases. V lost 5 bases to trimming and J lost 6 bases; unmatched junction nucleotides: 8. CDR1 SGHDN and CDR2 FVKESK come from the germline V gene. There are 15 residues in the CDR3. CDR3 sequence: CASSFAGGRGNEQFF. The CDR3 DNA reads TGTGCCAGCAGCTTTGCGGGAGGGCGAGGCAATGAGCAGTTCTTC.

This clone was detected once. This sequence joins TRBV9 and TRBJ2-7; D unresolved. Germline CDR1 reads SGDLS; CDR2 reads YYNGEE. The CDR3 extends over 14 amino acids. V was cut by 6 bases and J by 2 bases, with 15 bases left in between. The DNA for the CDR3 is TGTGCCAGCACGCCTTCGCCGGGTGCCTACGAGCAGTACTTC. Encoded protein: CASTPSPGAYEQYF. The full variable domain, completed using reference TRBV9 and TRBJ2-7, is DSGVTQTPKHLITATGQRVTLRCSPRSGDLSVYWYQQSLDQGLQFLIQYYNGEERAKGNILERFSAQQFPDLHSELNLSSLELGDSALYFCASTPSPGAYEQYFGPGTRLTVT.

The chain recombines TRBV30 with TRBJ1-1; no clear D. The CDR3 runs 13 residues. Trimming stripped 3 bases from V and 1 base from J, with 9 bases between. CDR1 is GTSNPN and CDR2 is SVGIG in the germline V gene (reference sequence). DNA for the CDR3: TGTGCCTGGAGCCTCCAGGAGAACACTGAAGCTTTCTTT. It yields the protein CAWSLQENTEAFF. Combining the CDR3 with reference TRBV30 and TRBJ1-1 gives the whole variable domain SQTIHQWPATLVQPVGSPLSLECTVEGTSNPNLYWYRQAAGRGLQLLFYSVGIGQISSEVPQNLSASRPQDRQFILSSKKLLLSDSGFYLCAWSLQENTEAFFGQGTRLTVV.

The V gene is TRBV5-6, the J gene TRBJ1-5; perhaps TRBD1 as D (5 bases). The CDR3 extends over 16 amino acids. The V end lost 1 base, the J end lost 15 bases, and 26 bases lay between the germline ends. In germline, CDR1 is SGHDT, CDR2 YYEEEE. In nucleotides, the CDR3 is TGTGCCAGCAGCTTGTCCGGAGCCGGGACGGAACGCGTTCGGCATTTT. It codes for CASSLSGAGTERVRHF. Full variable domain (remainder filled in from reference TRBV5-6 and TRBJ1-5): DAGVTQSPTHLIKTRGQQVTLRCSPKSGHDTVSWYQQALGQGPQFIFQYYEEEERQRGNFPDRFSGHQFPNYSSELNVNALLLGDSALYLCASSLSGAGTERVRHFGDGTRLSIL.

The rearrangement joins TRBV5-6 to TRBJ2-7, with 8 bases identical to TRBD2. Trimming removed 3 bases from V and 3 bases from J; junction bases left unmatched: 11. This CDR3 comprises 16 residues. Germline V gene data show CDR1 as SGHDT and CDR2 as YYEEEE. The CDR3 here is CASSSEVGTRIYEQYF. The CDR3 DNA is TGTGCCAGCAGCTCGGAGGTTGGGACTAGAATCTACGAGCAGTACTTC. The whole variable domain, remainder taken from reference TRBV5-6 and TRBJ2-7, is DAGVTQSPTHLIKTRGQQVTLRCSPKSGHDTVSWYQQALGQGPQFIFQYYEEEERQRGNFPDRFSGHQFPNYSSELNVNALLLGDSALYLCASSSEVGTRIYEQYFGPGTRLTVT.

The gene calls are TRBV6-5 and TRBJ1-5; TRBD1 matches at 7 bases. J was trimmed by 0 bases and V by 5 bases; bases with no gene match: 4. Germline V gene sequence: CDR1 MNHEY, CDR2 SVGAGI. CDR3 size: 15 residues. CDR3 in amino acids: CASSPTGVSNQPQHF. The CDR3 DNA reads as TGTGCCAGCAGTCCCACAGGGGTTAGCAATCAGCCCCAGCATTTT.